This T cell receptor beta chain is from a study of T cells in severe cutaneous drug reactions. Study in general: A European registry, Taiwan and Thailand supplied patients during about 2010 to 2018.

This CDR3 has 15 amino acids. Germline CDR1 LNHDA, CDR2 SQIVND (reference sequence). The donors had carbamazepine-induced Stevens-Johnson syndrome or toxic epidermal necrolysis. Bulk and single-cell libraries used iRepertoire multiplex PCR with TCR subtype-specific primers. TCRdb re-analyzed the multiplex PCR reads; it lists each CDR3 protein once, without DNA. This sample contains more than 20,000 distinct CDR3 sequences. Material: PBMCs. This receptor was identified in a human donor with toxic epidermal necrolysis, a severe cutaneous drug reaction. The rearrangement links TRBV19 to TRBJ1-1; TCRdb lists TRBD1, though no DNA is available to test this call. This CDR3 is CASSIAGTGGTEAFF. The full variable domain, in which reference TRBV19 and TRBJ1-1 provide the parts outside the CDR3, is DGGITQSPKYLFRKEGQNVTLSCEQNLNHDAMYWYRQDPGQGLRLIYYSQIVNDFQKGDIAEGYSVSREKKESFPLTVTSAQKNPTAFYLCASSIAGTGGTEAFFGQGTRLTVV.